Sequencing of this T cell receptor beta chain was carried out in a study of metastatic and nonmetastatic thyroid tumors. Study information: Patients with malignant and benign thyroid disease provided blood and tumor or nodule tissue, whose repertoires were compared. Findings of the study overall: Significantly greater TCR beta diversity was reportedly found in malignant thyroid tumors than in benign nodules (in blood and tumor).

In the original processing: CDR3 differences across clinicopathological groups were used to build a distant-metastasis classifier for papillary thyroid cancer. TCRdb redid the clone calls on the PCR reads using MiXCR. The V and J calls here are based on TCRdb, not the publication. The repertoire includes tens of thousands of clones, roughly 18% of them detected once, and 2.5% to 3% sits in the top ten. None of the patients had undergone any treatment ahead of thyroid surgery. The V segment lost 2 bases and the J segment 6 bases; nucleotides outside the gene matches: 15. This CDR3 is built from 19 residues. This clone was counted ten times or more. The antigen remains unidentified.

The V and J genes are TRBV12-3 or TRBV12-4 and TRBJ2-4; TRBD2 matches 11 bases. The sequencing sample was made of adjacent normal tissue. This TCR came from a male donor with papillary thyroid cancer or a benign thyroid nodule (not recorded which). Some clones in this sample may be carry-over from other donors' samples. The CDR3 bases are TGTGCCAGCAGTTTAACCCCTCGGCTAGCGGGAGGCAGAGGAAACATTCAGTACTTC. Translated: CASSLTPRLAGGRGNIQYF.